The rows below give T cell receptor beta chains drawn from one sample of a study of spatial heterogeneity in lung cancer. TCRdb processed the 5' RACE reads anew with MiXCR; each CDR3 protein has one entry. In the table there are about 92,000 distinct CDR3 sequences, less than 15% of which are singletons. Sequencing was performed on PBMCs, taken at surgery. Receptor source: a male donor with early-stage non-small cell lung cancer. CDR3s include the opening cysteine and the closing phenylalanine or tryptophan.

j_call: TRBJ1-5; v_call: TRBV27; cdr3_aa: CASNRGGAGSNQPQHF
j_call: TRBJ2-1; v_call: TRBV6-2/TRBV6-3; cdr3_aa: CASKEGISYNEQFF
j_call: TRBJ1-5; v_call: TRBV12-3/TRBV12-4; cdr3_aa: CASSLNRDQPQHF
j_call: TRBJ2-3; v_call: TRBV25-1; cdr3_aa: CASSEWGRGSSTDTQYF
j_call: TRBJ1-1; v_call: TRBV20-1; cdr3_aa: CSAKSIFSGETEAFF
j_call: TRBJ2-3; v_call: TRBV20-1; cdr3_aa: CSARGLAGTDTQYF
j_call: TRBJ2-1; v_call: TRBV20-1; cdr3_aa: CSAASGRATNEQFF
j_call: TRBJ2-3; v_call: TRBV9; cdr3_aa: CASSPDGGLGVPDTQYF
j_call: TRBJ2-5; v_call: TRBV29-1; cdr3_aa: CSVGYAGGSGETQYF
j_call: TRBJ2-7; v_call: TRBV27; cdr3_aa: CASSLSGLAGGYEQYF
j_call: TRBJ1-6; v_call: TRBV6-4; cdr3_aa: CASSDSLGVNSPLHF
j_call: TRBJ2-7; v_call: TRBV20-1; cdr3_aa: CSARANGGRGLYEQYF
j_call: TRBJ2-5; v_call: TRBV7-3; cdr3_aa: CASSPTPLETQYF
j_call: TRBJ2-7; v_call: TRBV20-1; cdr3_aa: CSAPIGLAPYEQYF
j_call: TRBJ2-7; v_call: TRBV18; cdr3_aa: CASSPPGTAREEQYF
j_call: TRBJ1-5; v_call: TRBV12-3/TRBV12-4; cdr3_aa: CASSFRQGNQPQHF
j_call: TRBJ2-2; v_call: TRBV27; cdr3_aa: CASSPLTSGGNPNTGELFF
j_call: TRBJ2-1; v_call: TRBV4-2; cdr3_aa: CASSPWASGTYNEQFF
j_call: TRBJ1-5; v_call: TRBV6-1; cdr3_aa: CASSDPGDQPQHF
j_call: TRBJ2-1; v_call: TRBV7-3; cdr3_aa: CASSLTGDNEQFF
j_call: TRBJ1-1; v_call: TRBV2; cdr3_aa: CASSRHGQAGEAFF
j_call: TRBJ2-1; v_call: TRBV5-1; cdr3_aa: CASSPTGTSGSNEQFF
j_call: TRBJ2-7; v_call: TRBV11-2; cdr3_aa: CASSLDFYEGSEQYF
j_call: TRBJ2-1; v_call: TRBV6-2/TRBV6-3; cdr3_aa: CASGHNEQFF
j_call: TRBJ1-1; v_call: TRBV25-1; cdr3_aa: CASRGERSDTEAFF
j_call: TRBJ2-2; v_call: TRBV10-3; cdr3_aa: CAISRRGGTGELFF
j_call: TRBJ1-5; v_call: TRBV7-9; cdr3_aa: CASSSDRVSGQPQHF
j_call: TRBJ2-7; v_call: TRBV14; cdr3_aa: CASSRDLGAGEQYF
j_call: TRBJ2-3; v_call: TRBV5-1; cdr3_aa: CAGPWTDTQYF
j_call: TRBJ2-1; v_call: TRBV7-3; cdr3_aa: CASRPGTSGFPSYNEQFF
j_call: TRBJ2-1; v_call: TRBV6-1; cdr3_aa: CASSPGQGPYNEQFF
j_call: TRBJ2-1; v_call: TRBV27; cdr3_aa: CASSSLSNNEQFF
j_call: TRBJ2-5; v_call: TRBV7-7; cdr3_aa: CASSRQTGIGETQYF
j_call: TRBJ2-7; v_call: TRBV27; cdr3_aa: CASSPRRTGPPQYF
j_call: TRBJ2-1; v_call: TRBV6-2/TRBV6-3; cdr3_aa: CASSHPNLAGVTYNEQFF
j_call: TRBJ2-7; v_call: TRBV12-3/TRBV12-4; cdr3_aa: CASSFFREVEQYF
j_call: TRBJ1-4; v_call: TRBV5-6; cdr3_aa: CASSLTGGVGEKLFF
j_call: TRBJ1-2; v_call: TRBV9; cdr3_aa: CASSTPRDGYTF
j_call: TRBJ2-5; v_call: TRBV7-9; cdr3_aa: CASSLQTGRETQYF
j_call: TRBJ2-7; v_call: TRBV7-9; cdr3_aa: CASSPGGDLDEQYF
j_call: TRBJ2-7; v_call: TRBV6-2/TRBV6-3; cdr3_aa: CASSTPGQGSYEQYF
j_call: TRBJ2-7; v_call: TRBV6-2/TRBV6-3; cdr3_aa: CASSYADSSYEQYF
j_call: TRBJ2-2; v_call: TRBV27; cdr3_aa: CASSFRGPGLAGVPNTGELFF
j_call: TRBJ1-1; v_call: TRBV2; cdr3_aa: CASSVRGTGEAFF
j_call: TRBJ1-5; v_call: TRBV3-1; cdr3_aa: CASSPSGTGTNQPQHF
j_call: TRBJ1-1; v_call: TRBV6-2/TRBV6-3; cdr3_aa: CASSFRVRGLTEAFF
j_call: TRBJ2-7; v_call: TRBV27; cdr3_aa: CASSFQGNYEQYF
j_call: TRBJ1-4; v_call: TRBV4-3; cdr3_aa: CASSPDGATNEKLFF
j_call: TRBJ2-5; v_call: TRBV6-5; cdr3_aa: CASSFQGPQETQYF
j_call: TRBJ2-6; v_call: TRBV7-9; cdr3_aa: CASSFRLTSGANVLTF
j_call: TRBJ2-1; v_call: TRBV5-1; cdr3_aa: CASSLRPSGMNEQFF
j_call: TRBJ2-7; v_call: TRBV7-9; cdr3_aa: CASSRKGPVEYEQYF
j_call: TRBJ1-1; v_call: TRBV9; cdr3_aa: CASSVDGRVPSEAFF
j_call: TRBJ2-1; v_call: TRBV20-1; cdr3_aa: CSATGDYLAYNEQFF
j_call: TRBJ2-5; v_call: TRBV5-4; cdr3_aa: CASSLKEKETQYF
j_call: TRBJ2-5; v_call: TRBV6-5; cdr3_aa: CASSRGLAGQETQYF
j_call: TRBJ2-7; v_call: TRBV7-9; cdr3_aa: CASSNSGTSHYEQYF
j_call: TRBJ1-1; v_call: TRBV20-1; cdr3_aa: CSARVGDGEAFF
j_call: TRBJ2-1; v_call: TRBV20-1; cdr3_aa: CSASPSGPGEQFF
j_call: TRBJ2-7; v_call: TRBV12-3/TRBV12-4; cdr3_aa: CASSLGLAGAYEQYF